The 21 T cell receptor beta chains listed next were all sequenced from one sample in a study of blood T cell repertoires in COVID-19. Measured with immunoSEQ multiplex PCR; TCRdb has only the in-frame clones, and not every one. Of 350,000 to 400,000 clones in the sample, 90% are singletons; the top ten hold around 6.3%. Sequencing was done on a sample of peripheral blood. These receptors were obtained from a man aged 18 to 30 with active or convalescent COVID-19.

This chain joins TRBV19 and TRBJ2-1; 7 bases match TRBD1. There are 16 residues in the CDR3. Germline V gene sequence: CDR1 LNHDA, CDR2 SQIVND (reference sequence). The junction had 10 bases not matched to a gene; V was cut back by 5 bases and J by 3 bases. This CDR3 is CASSGTGVTGYNEQFF. CDR3 nucleotide sequence: TGTGCCAGTAGTGGAACAGGGGTAACGGGCTACAATGAGCAGTTCTTC.

The V and J genes are TRBV11-2 and TRBJ1-5, with no clear D. The CDR3 is made up of 13 amino acids. From germline, CDR1 is SGHAT and CDR2 FQNNGV. The V end was cut by 5 bases, the J end by 3 bases, with 8 bases between. CDR3 sequence: CASSPSPNQPQHF. The DNA for the CDR3 is TGTGCCAGCAGCCCGTCTCCCAATCAGCCCCAGCATTTT.

The chain couples TRBV6-5 to TRBJ1-1; TRBD1 agrees at 7 bases. Unmatched junction bases numbered 3, after V lost 4 bases and J lost 1 base. The V gene's germline CDR1 is MNHEY and CDR2 SVGAGI. The CDR3 sequence is 14 residues long. CDR3 bases: TGTGCCAGCAGTTCGGACAGGCCGAACACTGAAGCTTTCTTT. Translation: CASSSDRPNTEAFF.

The chain employs TRBV14 and TRBJ1-1; TRBD1 is a possible D gene (5 bases). V shed 4 bases and J shed 4 bases, with 16 bases lying between them. This CDR3 spans 15 amino acids. Germline V gene data show CDR1 as SGHDN and CDR2 as FVKESK. The CDR3 is CASSLRLGVITEAFF. The CDR3 DNA follows: TGTGCCAGCAGCCTAAGGTTAGGGGTCATCACTGAAGCTTTCTTT.

This chain links TRBV7-9 with TRBJ1-4; no firm D call. Germline-derived CDR1 and CDR2 are SEHNR and FQNEAQ (reference sequence). V lost 3 bases and J lost 7, with 12 bases in between. The CDR3 spans 14 residues. For the CDR3, the DNA is TGTGCCAGCAGCTTTTGGGAGGTCGGTGAAAAACTGTTTTTT. Translating gives CASSFWEVGEKLFF.

This clone was seen only once. The rearrangement links TRBV5-6 to TRBJ2-1; 8 bases agree with TRBD1. Germline trimming cut 4 bases from V and 3 bases from J; bases unmatched to any gene: 9. This CDR3 has 16 amino acids. Germline lookup yields CDR1 SGHDT and CDR2 YYEEEE. CDR3: CASSPTGTGVYNEQFF. In DNA, the CDR3 is TGTGCCAGCAGCCCCACCGGGACAGGCGTCTACAATGAGCAGTTCTTC.

This clone was observed a few times. The genes are TRBV6-5 and TRBJ1-1; D not certain. The CDR3 consists of 13 residues. V shed 0 bases and J shed 4 bases, with 6 bases lying between them. Germline CDR1 reads MNHEY; CDR2 reads SVGAGI. The CDR3 is CASSYSEGTEAFF. CDR3 nucleotide sequence: TGTGCCAGCAGTTACTCTGAGGGCACTGAAGCTTTCTTT.

V usage is TRBV4-3 and J usage is TRBJ1-2, with D possibly TRBD1 on 6 matching bases. V was cut by 1 base and J by 6 bases, with 9 bases left in between. The CDR3 is made up of 13 amino acids. Germline CDR1 LGHNA, CDR2 YSLEER. CDR3: CASSQGTGNGYTF. The CDR3, as DNA: TGCGCCAGCAGCCAAGGAACAGGGAATGGCTACACCTTC.

The V call is TRBV7-2, the J call TRBJ1-6; 9 bases map to TRBD1. V lost 6 bases to trimming and J lost 0 bases; unmatched junction nucleotides: 6. Germline V gene data show CDR1 as SGHTA and CDR2 as FQGNSA. The CDR3 length is 17 residues. The CDR3 sequence is CASRNTGGGSYNSPLHF. The DNA of the CDR3 is TGTGCCAGCAGGAATACAGGGGGCGGCTCCTATAATTCACCCCTCCACTTT.

This clone is a singleton in its sample. The genes are TRBV19 and TRBJ2-1; 13 bases map to TRBD2. V shed 3 bases, J shed 5 bases, and the junction held 1 base outside the gene matches. Germline loops: CDR1 LNHDA, CDR2 SQIVND (reference sequence). This CDR3 region has 15 residues. CDR3 in DNA: TGTGCCAGTAGTATCGGACTAGCGGGGGACAATGAGCAGTTCTTC. Translated, it gives CASSIGLAGDNEQFF.

V and J are TRBV11-2 and TRBJ2-1, with 8 bases that match TRBD2. Germline values: CDR1 SGHAT, CDR2 FQNNGV. The CDR3 covers 16 residues. The trim removed 1 base at V and 4 bases at J, leaving 6 bases unmatched. CDR3 sequence (DNA): TGTGCCAGCAGCTTAGTACCGGGAGGGTATTACAATGAGCAGTTCTTC. The encoded protein is CASSLVPGGYYNEQFF.

This clone appeared a single time. The V and J genes are TRBV4-3 and TRBJ2-1, with 16 nucleotides matching TRBD2. CDR1 is LGHNA and CDR2 is YSLEER in the germline V gene. Trimming at V came to 0 bases and at J to 5 bases, leaving 7 bases not matched to a gene. The CDR3 covers 19 residues. The CDR3 protein is CASSQDGGTSGRAHNEQFF. As DNA, the CDR3 is TGCGCCAGCAGCCAAGATGGAGGGACTAGCGGGAGGGCCCACAATGAGCAGTTCTTC.

The rearrangement uses TRBV6-5 and TRBJ2-7; 8 bases are shared with TRBD1. The CDR3 is made up of 15 amino acids. Germline trimming cut 2 bases from V and 6 bases from J; bases unmatched to any gene: 9. Germline V gives CDR1 MNHEY, CDR2 SVGAGI. The CDR3 loop reads CASSYHGQGTLEQYF. CDR3 DNA sequence: TGTGCCAGCAGTTACCACGGACAGGGTACCCTCGAGCAGTACTTC.

The chain links TRBV12-5 to TRBJ2-1; 14 bases agree with TRBD2. Germline CDR1 LGHNT, CDR2 FRNRAP. The CDR3 has 21 amino acids. Trimming cost V 1 base and J 2 bases; bases outside gene matches: 13. CDR3 bases: TGTGCTAGTGGTTTGGCCCTTCTCCCGGGACTAGCGGGAGTGGCCTACAATGAGCAGTTCTTC. Encoded protein: CASGLALLPGLAGVAYNEQFF.

This rearrangement joins TRBV9 to TRBJ2-1; tentatively, D is TRBD2 (7 bases). CDR1 SGDLS and CDR2 YYNGEE come from the germline V gene. Trimming left V 4 bases short and J 0 bases short, with 17 bases between. This CDR3 has 17 amino acids. The CDR3 region has the DNA TGTGCCAGCAGCCCCGGCTTAGGGGGGGACTCCTACAATGAGCAGTTCTTC. As protein: CASSPGLGGDSYNEQFF.

The V gene is TRBV3-1 (or the pseudogene TRBV3-2), the J gene TRBJ2-7, with D possibly matching TRBD2 (5 bases). This CDR3 contains 16 residues. CDR1 is LGHDT, CDR2 YNNKEL, per germline (reference sequence). The V end lost 5 bases, the J end lost 0 bases, and 17 bases lay between the germline ends. CDR3 DNA sequence: TGTGCCAGCAGCAAGTCGACCGGAGGAAGCTCCTACGAGCAGTACTTC. Its translation: CASSKSTGGSSYEQYF.

This clone was recorded once. The chain is built from TRBV5-5 and TRBJ1-1, with a tentative D call TRBD1 (5 bases). The CDR3 is 16 residues long. Between the trimmed V and J ends, which lost 3 bases and 4 bases, there was a span of 19 bases. The germline V gene encodes CDR1 SGHKS and CDR2 YYEKEE (reference sequence). The DNA of the CDR3 is TGTGCCAGCAGCTGGATGATCGCCAGGGAATCCACTGAAGCTTTCTTT. Translated, it gives CASSWMIARESTEAFF.

This clone occurred a few times. This chain uses TRBV2 with TRBJ1-5; 7 nucleotides agree with TRBD1. Germline V gene lookup returns CDR1 SNHLY and CDR2 FYNNEI. Trimming took 6 bases from V and 3 from J; bases not matched to a gene: 8. CDR3 size: 15 residues. CDR3 nucleotides: TGTGCCAGCAGCGGACGGACAGGCTCCAATCAGCCCCAGCATTTT. Translated: CASSGRTGSNQPQHF.

This clone was seen once. DNA for the CDR3: TGCGCCAGCAGAAGGGACAGGGCAAGCTCCTACAATGAGCAGTTCTTC. Protein sequence: CASRRDRASSYNEQFF. The V call is TRBV5-1, the J call TRBJ2-1; TRBD1 matches at 9 bases. V trimming: 5 bases; J trimming: 0 bases; junction bases outside the gene matches: 6. The CDR3 spans 16 residues. Germline values: CDR1 SGHRS, CDR2 YFSETQ.

The count of this clone is one. The genes are TRBV2 and TRBJ1-4, with 7 bases lining up with TRBD1. This CDR3 comprises 12 residues. Germline CDR1 is SNHLY and CDR2 is FYNNEI. V shed 10 bases, J shed 8 bases, and the junction held 7 bases outside the gene matches. The CDR3 DNA sequence: TGTGCCACCGAGACAGGGCTGGAAAAACTGTTTTTT. It yields the protein CATETGLEKLFF.

The chain has TRBV24-1 and TRBJ2-7; possible D gene TRBD2, 5 bases. The CDR3 length is 13 residues. Germline V gene data show CDR1 as KGHDR and CDR2 as SFDVKD. Trimming pared 9 bases from V and 6 bases from J, leaving 17 bases between. The CDR3 sequence is CATGGSSGGEQYF. The CDR3 DNA sequence: TGTGCCACCGGCGGTTCCTCAGGAGGCGAGCAGTACTTC.